These T cell receptor beta chains were read from a single sample in a study of T cells after yellow fever vaccination. TCRdb independently ran MiXCR on the 5' RACE reads; one entry per CDR3 protein. This table holds about 340,000 distinct CDR3 sequences, 3% to 4.5% found once. Here the sequenced sample was PBMCs, taken 5 days after the yellow fever booster vaccination. These receptors were collected from a young man who received the YFV17D yellow fever vaccine. The conserved cysteine and the conserved F or W are not part of the CDR3 here.

cdr3_length v_call cdr3_aa
12 TRBV28 ASTLGQFAGELF
15 TRBV7-6 ASSPKEGLALFGEQY
15 TRBV4-1 ASSQGSTGTLFGGYT
16 TRBV4-1 ASSQDPLAGGTTDTQY
15 TRBV4-1 ASSQGPARGPTDTQY
12 TRBV12-3/TRBV12-4 ASSPPGRVYGYT
12 TRBV7-2 ASSLGVSTGELF
12 TRBV3-1 ASSQEGVNQPQH
9 TRBV20-1 SAWDRETQY
13 TRBV12-3/TRBV12-4 ASKQQGLAKNIQY
10 TRBV7-3 ASSIGNNEQF
13 TRBV5-4 ASSFRQGLDGELF
13 TRBV7-6 ASSLDRLSTYEQY
10 TRBV24-1 ATSLQGGTQY
12 TRBV9 ASSVPGAYNEQF
12 TRBV12-3/TRBV12-4 ASTGRRGAYEQY
14 TRBV15 ATSRVTSGGEETQY
11 TRBV15 ATSRDQVDTQY
14 TRBV4-2 ASSPAGGATNEKLF
15 TRBV9 ASSVEWTGRGNEKLF
13 TRBV5-6 ASSLDPRAKNIQY
14 TRBV7-2 ASSLKGTGDNQPQH
12 TRBV6-5 ASRTSGGSETQY
9 TRBV7-2 ASSKNYGYT
14 TRBV4-1 ASSRQPGRAISPLH
12 TRBV4-3 ASSQDPSYNEQF
12 TRBV4-3 ASSQAGQNTEAF
13 TRBV28 ASSLNRVVNQPQH
15 TRBV6-5 ASSYSYSTRGNTEAF
10 TRBV30 ARRGNQETQY
13 TRBV6-5 ASSLQGHSGNTIY
12 TRBV6-6 ASSYTPDTGELF
14 TRBV7-9 ASSLGRTGGVNEQF
12 TRBV10-2 ASSELDSKYEQY
14 TRBV5-6 ASSFRRHILSYGYT
12 TRBV7-2 ASSRTSVTDTQY
12 TRBV27 ASSFPGQTSPLH
14 TRBV5-1 ASSLIGAGGHNEQF
14 TRBV9 ASSVGDRSSGNTIY
17 TRBV20-1 SAPTLLAGGPGGFETQY
12 TRBV6-5 ASSYRIHNSPLH
15 TRBV6-6 ASSALTSGGAPYEQY
14 TRBV2 ASIDWDKQSTDTQY
11 TRBV12-5 ASKGGGGDTQY
13 TRBV10-3 AISDASSNTGELF
12 TRBV10-1 ASSESSSVDEQF
11 TRBV20-1 SARKGLVNEQY
11 TRBV15 ATSSLGGETQY
13 TRBV4-3 ASSHETGFSYEQY
10 TRBV18 ASRTDNQPQH
11 TRBV7-9 ASSRDQTYGYT